The rows below give T cell receptor beta chains drawn from one sample of a study of blood T cell repertoires in COVID-19. Clones were sequenced by immunoSEQ multiplex PCR, and TCRdb holds only the in-frame ones, with some missing. Of fewer than 350,000 clones in the sample, roughly 87% were seen once. The sample was peripheral blood. The receptors stem from a man younger than 40 with COVID-19, enrolled during active disease. The CDR3 runs from the conserved cysteine through the conserved F or W. Fields, in order: clone size, J gene, V gene, CDR3 protein. Some rows have no size entry. The others give once, few or many, or a class for an expanded clone.

size: -
J: TRBJ1-1
V: TRBV27
CDR3: CASSLLRGGNTEAFF

size: -
J: TRBJ1-1
V: TRBV6-6
CDR3: CASSYLLTEAFF

size: -
J: TRBJ2-7
V: TRBV7-6
CDR3: CASSLAHGGYEQYF

size: few
J: TRBJ2-3
V: TRBV5-1
CDR3: CASTPRKGGGSTDTQYF

size: -
J: TRBJ1-4
V: TRBV28
CDR3: CASSSLDQDVNEKLFF

size: -
J: TRBJ1-2
V: TRBV19
CDR3: CASSASNRGQGYTF

size: once
J: TRBJ1-2
V: TRBV28
CDR3: CASSLEGEKRF

size: -
J: TRBJ2-3
V: TRBV13
CDR3: CASSRTSASTDTQYF

size: once
J: TRBJ2-7
V: TRBV28
CDR3: CASSLAGGVYEQYF

size: -
J: TRBJ2-7
V: TRBV14
CDR3: CASSQVNGPREQYF

size: -
J: TRBJ2-1
V: TRBV4-1
CDR3: CASSLGLAGLLRVVEQFF

size: -
J: TRBJ1-1
V: TRBV19
CDR3: CASSPLGQGVPHEAFF

size: -
J: TRBJ1-2
V: TRBV18
CDR3: CASSPSEGQGAIGYTF

size: -
J: TRBJ1-5
V: TRBV19
CDR3: CASKGQGDSQPQHF

size: few
J: TRBJ2-1
V: TRBV30
CDR3: CAWSVTGAGRNEQFF

size: -
J: TRBJ2-7
V: TRBV18
CDR3: CASSPSQGSYEQYF

size: -
J: TRBJ1-2
V: TRBV18
CDR3: CASSQTELYGYTF

size: -
J: TRBJ2-2
V: TRBV28
CDR3: CASSGQGNTGELFF

size: -
J: TRBJ2-7
V: TRBV6-1
CDR3: CASSESGDREYEQYF

size: -
J: TRBJ2-5
V: TRBV12-5
CDR3: CASGSDSGGEETQYF

size: -
J: TRBJ1-1
V: TRBV18
CDR3: CASSPPAGVMNTEAFF

size: -
J: TRBJ1-5
V: TRBV7-8
CDR3: CASSPTPGFNQPQHF

size: few
J: TRBJ1-5
V: TRBV19
CDR3: CASSIRQGYNQPQHF

size: few
J: TRBJ2-7
V: TRBV19
CDR3: CASSPPQTYEQYF

size: -
J: TRBJ2-7
V: TRBV2
CDR3: CASLSGTSGREYEQYF

size: few
J: TRBJ2-7
V: TRBV2
CDR3: CASSRWLGQGAPYEQYF

size: -
J: TRBJ2-3
V: TRBV19
CDR3: CASSSIAGSTDTQYF

size: -
J: TRBJ1-2
V: TRBV19
CDR3: CASSMGQGRSYGYTF

size: once
J: TRBJ1-4
V: TRBV7-2
CDR3: CASSLVQGAGEKLFF

size: -
J: TRBJ1-6
V: TRBV7-2
CDR3: CASSSDRGPSPLHF

size: many
J: TRBJ2-3
V: TRBV3-1/TRBV3-2
CDR3: CASSQVILAGARGTDTQYF

size: -
J: TRBJ2-7
V: TRBV27
CDR3: CASTGGAEQYF

size: -
J: TRBJ2-5
V: TRBV18
CDR3: CASSPPATRGPGETQYF

size: -
J: TRBJ2-6
V: TRBV13
CDR3: CASSFLGADGANVLTF

size: -
J: TRBJ2-7
V: TRBV7-3
CDR3: CASSLGTGNYEQYF

size: -
J: TRBJ1-1
V: TRBV29-1
CDR3: CSVEEERQGTEAFF